This TCR beta chain was sequenced during a study of identifying expanded T cells in peripheral blood. Whole-study results and caveats: Clone count variance between roughly 2-week samples rose with total template count. Over approximately two and four weeks, about 16.4 and 19 clones changed, versus 1.2 between replicates.

During the collection period, no donor immune events like infections were recorded. TCRdb's table, derived via immunoSEQ multiplex PCR, lists solely in-frame clones and lacks some. This sample has approximately 97,000 clones; approximately 90% occur once, and the top ten carry 13% to 15%. Trimming left V 1 base short and J 3 bases short, with 7 bases between. CDR1 is SEHNR, CDR2 FQNEAQ, per germline (reference sequence). The CDR3 covers 13 residues. Details on this clone: Its antigen remains unknown.

The material sequenced was blood. This chain links TRBV7-9 with TRBJ2-7; D is perhaps TRBD1 (5 bases). The receptor comes from a person aged 18 to 70 in good health. CDR3 sequence: CASSLGQLYEQYF. In nucleotides, the CDR3 is TGTGCCAGCAGCTTAGGACAGCTCTACGAGCAGTACTTC. Supplemented by reference TRBV7-9 and TRBJ2-7, the full variable domain reads DTGVSQNPRHKITKRGQNVTFRCDPISEHNRLYWYRQTLGQGPEFLTYFQNEAQLEKSRLLSDRFSAERPKGSFSTLEIQRTEQGDSAMYLCASSLGQLYEQYFGPGTRLTVT.